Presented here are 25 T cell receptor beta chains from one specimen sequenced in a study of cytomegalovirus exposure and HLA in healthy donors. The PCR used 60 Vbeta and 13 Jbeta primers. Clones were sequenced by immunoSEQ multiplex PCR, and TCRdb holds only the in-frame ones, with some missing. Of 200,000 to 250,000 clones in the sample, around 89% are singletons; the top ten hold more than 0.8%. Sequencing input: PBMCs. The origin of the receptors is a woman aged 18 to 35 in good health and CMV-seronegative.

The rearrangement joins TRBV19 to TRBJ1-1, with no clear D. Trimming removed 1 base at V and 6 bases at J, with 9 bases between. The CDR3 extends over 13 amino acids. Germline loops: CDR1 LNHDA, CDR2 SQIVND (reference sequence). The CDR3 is CASSIAMGAEAFF. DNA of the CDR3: TGTGCCAGTAGTATAGCAATGGGCGCTGAAGCTTTCTTT. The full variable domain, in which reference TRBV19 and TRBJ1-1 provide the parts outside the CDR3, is DGGITQSPKYLFRKEGQNVTLSCEQNLNHDAMYWYRQDPGQGLRLIYYSQIVNDFQKGDIAEGYSVSREKKESFPLTVTSAQKNPTAFYLCASSIAMGAEAFFGQGTRLTVV.

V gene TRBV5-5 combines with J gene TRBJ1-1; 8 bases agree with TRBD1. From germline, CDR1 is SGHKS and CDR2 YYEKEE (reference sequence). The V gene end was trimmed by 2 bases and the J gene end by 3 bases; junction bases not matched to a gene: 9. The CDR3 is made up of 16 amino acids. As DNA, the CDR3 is TGTGCCAGCAGCTTTTACTCAGGGGGCTGGGACACTGAAGCTTTCTTT. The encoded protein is CASSFYSGGWDTEAFF.

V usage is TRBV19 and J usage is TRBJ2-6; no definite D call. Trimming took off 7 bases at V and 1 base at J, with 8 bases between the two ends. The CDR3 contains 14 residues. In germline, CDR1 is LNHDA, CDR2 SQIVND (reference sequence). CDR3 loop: CASMAVSGANVLTF. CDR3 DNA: TGTGCCAGTATGGCCGTGTCTGGGGCCAACGTCCTGACTTTC.

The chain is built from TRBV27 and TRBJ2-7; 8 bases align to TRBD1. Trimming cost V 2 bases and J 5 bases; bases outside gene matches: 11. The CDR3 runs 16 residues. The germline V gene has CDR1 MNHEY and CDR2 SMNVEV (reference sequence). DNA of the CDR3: TGTGCCAGCAGTTTAATTTTAACAGGGGGGATCCACGAGCAGTACTTC. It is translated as CASSLILTGGIHEQYF.

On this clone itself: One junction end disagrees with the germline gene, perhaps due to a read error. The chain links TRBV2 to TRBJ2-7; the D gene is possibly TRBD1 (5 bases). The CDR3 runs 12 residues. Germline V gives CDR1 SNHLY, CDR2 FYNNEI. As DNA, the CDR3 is TGTGCCAGCAGTGAATCCAGGGCCTCCTCGGACTTC. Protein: CASSESRASSDF.

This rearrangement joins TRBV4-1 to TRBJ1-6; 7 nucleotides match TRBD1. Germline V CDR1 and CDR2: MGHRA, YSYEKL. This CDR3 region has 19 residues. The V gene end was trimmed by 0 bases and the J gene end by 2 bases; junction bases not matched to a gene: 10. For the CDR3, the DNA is TGCGCCAGCAGCCAAGATTGGCAGGGGGTAAGGACCTATAATTCACCCCTCCACTTT. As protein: CASSQDWQGVRTYNSPLHF.

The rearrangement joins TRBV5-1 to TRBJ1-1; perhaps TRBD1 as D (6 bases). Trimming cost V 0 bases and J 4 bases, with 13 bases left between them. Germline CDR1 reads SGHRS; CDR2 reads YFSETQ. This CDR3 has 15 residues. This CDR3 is CASSLEGGGGTEAFF. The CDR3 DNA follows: TGCGCCAGCAGCTTGGAAGGGGGTGGTGGCACTGAAGCTTTCTTT.

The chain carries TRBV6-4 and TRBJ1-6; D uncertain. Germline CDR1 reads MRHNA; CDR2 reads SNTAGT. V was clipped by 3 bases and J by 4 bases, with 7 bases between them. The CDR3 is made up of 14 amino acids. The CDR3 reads CASSEYSYNSPLHF. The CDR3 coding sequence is TGTGCCAGCAGTGAGTACAGTTATAATTCACCCCTCCACTTT.

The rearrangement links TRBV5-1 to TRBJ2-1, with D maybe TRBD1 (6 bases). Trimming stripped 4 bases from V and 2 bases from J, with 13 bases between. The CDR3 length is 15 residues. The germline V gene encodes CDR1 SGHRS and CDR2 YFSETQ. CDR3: CASSAGTGTYNEQFF. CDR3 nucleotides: TGCGCCAGCAGCGCTGGAACAGGGACCTACAATGAGCAGTTCTTC.

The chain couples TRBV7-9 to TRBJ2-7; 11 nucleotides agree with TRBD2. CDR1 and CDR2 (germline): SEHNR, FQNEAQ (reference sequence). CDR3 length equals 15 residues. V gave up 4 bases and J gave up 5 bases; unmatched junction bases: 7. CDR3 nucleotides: TGTGCCAGCAGCTCCCTACTAGCGGGAGCCCACGAGCAGTACTTC. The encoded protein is CASSSLLAGAHEQYF. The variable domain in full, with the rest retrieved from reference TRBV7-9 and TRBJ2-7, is DTGVSQNPRHKITKRGQNVTFRCDPISEHNRLYWYRQTLGQGPEFLTYFQNEAQLEKSRLLSDRFSAERPKGSFSTLEIQRTEQGDSAMYLCASSSLLAGAHEQYFGPGTRLTVT.

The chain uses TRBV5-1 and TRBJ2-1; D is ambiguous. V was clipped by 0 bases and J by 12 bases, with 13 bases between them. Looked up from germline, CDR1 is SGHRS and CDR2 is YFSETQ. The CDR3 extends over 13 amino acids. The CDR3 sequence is CASSLVPESRQFF. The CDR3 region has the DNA TGCGCCAGCAGCTTGGTTCCAGAATCACGGCAGTTCTTC.

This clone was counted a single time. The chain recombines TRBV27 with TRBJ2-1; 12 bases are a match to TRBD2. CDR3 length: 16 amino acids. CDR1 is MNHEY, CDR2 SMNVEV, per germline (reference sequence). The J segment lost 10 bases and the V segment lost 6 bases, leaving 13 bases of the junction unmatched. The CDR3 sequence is CASSYSPGLAGTEQFF. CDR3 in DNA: TGTGCCAGCAGCTACTCACCGGGACTAGCGGGCACGGAGCAGTTCTTC.

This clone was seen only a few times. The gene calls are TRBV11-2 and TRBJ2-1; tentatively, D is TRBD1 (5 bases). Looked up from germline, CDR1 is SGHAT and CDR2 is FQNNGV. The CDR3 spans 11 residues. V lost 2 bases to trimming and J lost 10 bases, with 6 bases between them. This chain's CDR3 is CASSLQGEQFF. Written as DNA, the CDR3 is TGTGCCAGCAGCTTACAGGGCGAGCAGTTCTTC.

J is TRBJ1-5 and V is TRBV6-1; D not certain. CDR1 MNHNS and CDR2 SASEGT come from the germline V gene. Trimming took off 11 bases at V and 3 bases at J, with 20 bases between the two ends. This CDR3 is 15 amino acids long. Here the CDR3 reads CAGKAGGGVNQPQHF. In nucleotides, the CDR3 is TGTGCCGGTAAGGCAGGTGGTGGTGTCAATCAGCCCCAGCATTTT.

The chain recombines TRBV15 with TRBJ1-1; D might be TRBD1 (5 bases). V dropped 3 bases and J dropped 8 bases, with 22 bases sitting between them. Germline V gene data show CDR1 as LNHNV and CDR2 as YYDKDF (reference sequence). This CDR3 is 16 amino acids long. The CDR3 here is CATSRGGPMGTVEAFF. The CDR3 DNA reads TGTGCCACCAGCAGGGGGGGACCAATGGGCACTGTGGAAGCTTTCTTT.

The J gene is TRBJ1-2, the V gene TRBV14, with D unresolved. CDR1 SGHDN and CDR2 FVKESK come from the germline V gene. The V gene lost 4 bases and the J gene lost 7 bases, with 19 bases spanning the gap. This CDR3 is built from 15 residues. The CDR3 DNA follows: TGTGCCAGCAGCCCAACGACAATCGTAGGTCGTGGCTACACCTTC. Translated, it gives CASSPTTIVGRGYTF.

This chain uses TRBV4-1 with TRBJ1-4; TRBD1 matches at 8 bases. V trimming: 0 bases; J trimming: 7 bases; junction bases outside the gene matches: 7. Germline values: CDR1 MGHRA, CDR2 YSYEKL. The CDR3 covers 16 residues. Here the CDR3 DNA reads TGCGCCAGCAGCCAAGATGGGTCAGGGGGCGGTGAAAAACTGTTTTTT. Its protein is CASSQDGSGGGEKLFF.

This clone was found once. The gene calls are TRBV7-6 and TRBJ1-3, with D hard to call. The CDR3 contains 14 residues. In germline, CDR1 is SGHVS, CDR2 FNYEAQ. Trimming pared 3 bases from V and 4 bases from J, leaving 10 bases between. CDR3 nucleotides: TGTGCCAGCAGCTTGTCGGTCGTCGGAAACACCATATATTTT. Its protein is CASSLSVVGNTIYF.

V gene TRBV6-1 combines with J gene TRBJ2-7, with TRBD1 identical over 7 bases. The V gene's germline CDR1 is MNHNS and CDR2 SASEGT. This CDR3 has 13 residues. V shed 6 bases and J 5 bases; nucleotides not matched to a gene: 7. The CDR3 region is CASRPTGPHEQYF. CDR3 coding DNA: TGTGCCAGCAGGCCGACAGGGCCCCACGAGCAGTACTTC.

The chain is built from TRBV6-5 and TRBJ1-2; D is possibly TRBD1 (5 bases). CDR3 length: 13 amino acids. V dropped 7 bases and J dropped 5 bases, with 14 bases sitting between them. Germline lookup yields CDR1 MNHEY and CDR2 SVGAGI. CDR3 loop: CASTSRGRYGYTF. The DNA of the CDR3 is TGTGCCAGCACCTCAAGGGGAAGGTATGGCTACACCTTC.

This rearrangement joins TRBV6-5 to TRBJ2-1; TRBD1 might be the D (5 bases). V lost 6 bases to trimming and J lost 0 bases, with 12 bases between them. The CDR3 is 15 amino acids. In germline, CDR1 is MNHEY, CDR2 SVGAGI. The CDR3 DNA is TGTGCCAGCAGGATCGACAGTTACTCCTACAATGAGCAGTTCTTC. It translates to CASRIDSYSYNEQFF.

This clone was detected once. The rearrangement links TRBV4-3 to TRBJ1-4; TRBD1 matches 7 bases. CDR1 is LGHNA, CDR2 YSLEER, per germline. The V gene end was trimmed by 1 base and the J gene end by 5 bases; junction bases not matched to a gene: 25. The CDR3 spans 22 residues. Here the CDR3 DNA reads TGCGCCAGCAGCCAAGGCACAGGGGTTCCCGAACAACGAGTATTTGGAAATGAAAAACTGTTTTTT. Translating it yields CASSQGTGVPEQRVFGNEKLFF.

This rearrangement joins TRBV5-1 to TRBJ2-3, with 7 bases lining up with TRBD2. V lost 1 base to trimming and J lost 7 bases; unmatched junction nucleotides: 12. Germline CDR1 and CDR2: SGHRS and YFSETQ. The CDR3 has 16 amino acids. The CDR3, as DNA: TGCGCCAGCAGCTTGTATGAAGCGGGACCACTTCATACGCAGTATTTT. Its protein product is CASSLYEAGPLHTQYF.

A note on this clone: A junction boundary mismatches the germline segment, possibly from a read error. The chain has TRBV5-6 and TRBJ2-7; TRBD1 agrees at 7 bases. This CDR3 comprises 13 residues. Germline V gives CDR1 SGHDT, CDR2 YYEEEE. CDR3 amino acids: CASSLDRTYEQYF. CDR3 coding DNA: TGTGCCAGCAGTTTGGACAGGACCTACGAGCAGTACTTC.

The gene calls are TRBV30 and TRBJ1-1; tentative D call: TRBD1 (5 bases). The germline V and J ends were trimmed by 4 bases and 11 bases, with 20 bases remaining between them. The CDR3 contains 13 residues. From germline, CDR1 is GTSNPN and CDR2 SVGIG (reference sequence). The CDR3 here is CAWTDLPGVAAFF. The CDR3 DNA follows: TGTGCCTGGACCGACCTCCCGGGGGTGGCTGCTTTCTTT.